The clone carrying this T cell receptor beta chain appeared a single time. The sample has other DNA sequences that encode this CDR3 too. Sequenced by immunoSEQ multiplex PCR; TCRdb stores in-frame clones only, minus some. The sample records over a million clones, 78% being singletons. The data were taken from a study of shared clonotypes between healthy human individuals. Trimming cost V 5 bases and J 8 bases; bases outside gene matches: 8. Germline-derived CDR1 and CDR2 are SGHTA and FQGNSA. This CDR3 spans 13 amino acids. This chain links TRBV7-2 with TRBJ1-2; TRBD1 agrees at 7 bases. The sample taken for sequencing was memory CD4+ T cells from PBMCs. Subset specified: CD45RA-negative fraction. The source is a man aged 18 to 30 in good health. Some clones in this sample may be carry-over from other donors' samples. CDR3 nucleotide sequence: TGTGCCAGCAGCCCCCGGACAGGAGGAGGCTACACCTTC. This translates into CASSPRTGGGYTF.